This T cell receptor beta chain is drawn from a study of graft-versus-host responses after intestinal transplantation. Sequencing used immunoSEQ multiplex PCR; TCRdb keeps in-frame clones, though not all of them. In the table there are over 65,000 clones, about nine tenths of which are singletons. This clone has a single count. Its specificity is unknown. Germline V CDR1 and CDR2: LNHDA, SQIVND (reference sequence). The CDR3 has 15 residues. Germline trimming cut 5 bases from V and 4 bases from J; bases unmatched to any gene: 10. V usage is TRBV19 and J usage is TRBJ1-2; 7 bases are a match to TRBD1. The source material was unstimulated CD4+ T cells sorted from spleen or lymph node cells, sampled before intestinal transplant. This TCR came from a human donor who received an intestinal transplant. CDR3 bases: TGTGCCAGTAGTGCTAAGATTACAGGGGTCTATGGCTACACCTTC. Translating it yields CASSAKITGVYGYTF. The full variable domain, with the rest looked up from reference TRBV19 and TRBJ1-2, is DGGITQSPKYLFRKEGQNVTLSCEQNLNHDAMYWYRQDPGQGLRLIYYSQIVNDFQKGDIAEGYSVSREKKESFPLTVTSAQKNPTAFYLCASSAKITGVYGYTFGSGTRLTVV.